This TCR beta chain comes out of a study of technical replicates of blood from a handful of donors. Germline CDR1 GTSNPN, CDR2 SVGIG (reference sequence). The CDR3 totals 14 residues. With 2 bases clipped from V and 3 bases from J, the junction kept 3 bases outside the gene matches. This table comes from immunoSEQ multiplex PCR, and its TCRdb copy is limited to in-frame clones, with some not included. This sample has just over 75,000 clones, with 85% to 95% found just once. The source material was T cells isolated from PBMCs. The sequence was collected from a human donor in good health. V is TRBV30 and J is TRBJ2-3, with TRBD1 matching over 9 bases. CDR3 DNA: TGTGCCTGGAGTAGGACAGGGGTTACAGATACGCAGTATTTT. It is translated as CAWSRTGVTDTQYF. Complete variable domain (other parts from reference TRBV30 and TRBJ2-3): SQTIHQWPATLVQPVGSPLSLECTVEGTSNPNLYWYRQAAGRGLQLLFYSVGIGQISSEVPQNLSASRPQDRQFILSSKKLLLSDSGFYLCAWSRTGVTDTQYFGPGTRLTVL.